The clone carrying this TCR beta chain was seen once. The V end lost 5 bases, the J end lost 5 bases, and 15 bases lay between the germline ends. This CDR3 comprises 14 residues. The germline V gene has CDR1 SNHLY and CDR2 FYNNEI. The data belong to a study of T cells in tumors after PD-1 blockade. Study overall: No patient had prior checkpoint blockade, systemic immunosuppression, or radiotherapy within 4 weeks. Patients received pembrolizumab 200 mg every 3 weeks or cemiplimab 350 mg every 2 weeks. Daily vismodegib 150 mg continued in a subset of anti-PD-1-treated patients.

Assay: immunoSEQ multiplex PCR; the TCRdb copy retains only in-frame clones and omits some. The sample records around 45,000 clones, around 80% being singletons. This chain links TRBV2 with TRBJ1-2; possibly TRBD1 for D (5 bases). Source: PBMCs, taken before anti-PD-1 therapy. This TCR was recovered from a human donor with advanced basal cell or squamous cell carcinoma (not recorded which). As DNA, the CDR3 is TGTGCCAGCAGTCTTCCGCAGGGATGGTATGGCTACACCTTC. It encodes CASSLPQGWYGYTF.